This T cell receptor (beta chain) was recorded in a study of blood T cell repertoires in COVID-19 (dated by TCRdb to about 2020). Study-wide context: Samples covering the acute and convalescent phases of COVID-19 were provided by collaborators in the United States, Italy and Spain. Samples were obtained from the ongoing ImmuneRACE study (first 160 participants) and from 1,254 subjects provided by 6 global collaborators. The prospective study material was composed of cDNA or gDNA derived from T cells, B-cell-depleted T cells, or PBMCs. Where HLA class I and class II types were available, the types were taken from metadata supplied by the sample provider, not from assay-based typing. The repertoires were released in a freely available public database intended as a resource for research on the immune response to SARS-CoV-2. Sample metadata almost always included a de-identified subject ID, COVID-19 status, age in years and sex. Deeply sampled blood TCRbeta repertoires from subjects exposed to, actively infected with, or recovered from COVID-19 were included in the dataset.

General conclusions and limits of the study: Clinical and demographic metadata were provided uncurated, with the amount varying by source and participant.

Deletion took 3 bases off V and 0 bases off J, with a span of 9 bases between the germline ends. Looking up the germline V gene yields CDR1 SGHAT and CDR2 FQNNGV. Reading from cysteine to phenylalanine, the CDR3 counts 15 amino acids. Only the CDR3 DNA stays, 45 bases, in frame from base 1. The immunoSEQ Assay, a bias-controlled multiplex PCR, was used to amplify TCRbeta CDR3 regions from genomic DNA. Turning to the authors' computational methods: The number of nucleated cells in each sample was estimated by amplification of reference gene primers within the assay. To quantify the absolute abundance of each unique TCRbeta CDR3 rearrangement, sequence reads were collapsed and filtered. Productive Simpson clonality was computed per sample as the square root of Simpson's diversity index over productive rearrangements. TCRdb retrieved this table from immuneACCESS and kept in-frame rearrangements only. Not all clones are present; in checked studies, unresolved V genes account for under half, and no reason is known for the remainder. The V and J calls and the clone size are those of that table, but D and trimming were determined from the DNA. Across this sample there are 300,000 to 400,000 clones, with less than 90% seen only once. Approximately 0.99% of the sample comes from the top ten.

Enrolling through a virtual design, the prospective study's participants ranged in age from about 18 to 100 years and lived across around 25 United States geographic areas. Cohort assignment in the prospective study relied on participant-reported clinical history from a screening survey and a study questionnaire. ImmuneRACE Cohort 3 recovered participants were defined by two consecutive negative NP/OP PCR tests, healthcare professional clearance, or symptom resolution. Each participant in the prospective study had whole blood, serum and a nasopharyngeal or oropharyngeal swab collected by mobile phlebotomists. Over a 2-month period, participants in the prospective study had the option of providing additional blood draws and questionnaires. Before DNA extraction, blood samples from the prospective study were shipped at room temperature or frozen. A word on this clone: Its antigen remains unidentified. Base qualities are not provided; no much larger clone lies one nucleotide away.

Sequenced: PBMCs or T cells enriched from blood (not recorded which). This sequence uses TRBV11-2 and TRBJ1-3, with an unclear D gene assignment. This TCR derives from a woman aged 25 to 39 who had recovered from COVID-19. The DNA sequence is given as TGTGCCAGCAGCTTCACGCTAGACTCTGGAAACACCATATATTTT. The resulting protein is CASSFTLDSGNTIYF.